The T cell receptor (beta chain) described here comes from a study of blood T cell repertoires in COVID-19. Study overall: Specimens from acute and convalescent COVID-19 originated in the United States, Italy and Spain. Nucleic acid was either cDNA or gDNA, and it came from T cells, B-cell-depleted T cells, or PBMCs.

This clone was found once. Looked up from germline, CDR1 is SGHVS and CDR2 is FNYEAQ. J gave up 3 bases and V 5 bases, and 12 bases lay outside the gene matches. The CDR3 contains 17 residues. Study processing details: Using reference gene primer amplification, nucleated cell counts were estimated. The table came from immunoSEQ multiplex PCR; TCRdb's copy has only in-frame clones and leaves some out. The V and J calls and clone size come from that table; D and trimming were worked out from the DNA. The table has more than 200,000 clones, roughly 90% seen once; the top ten hold under 2.5%. Specimen: peripheral blood. The chain couples TRBV7-6 to TRBJ2-1; TRBD1 matches at 8 bases. The receptor was derived from a man in his thirties or forties with active or convalescent COVID-19. The CDR3 DNA follows: TGTGCCAGCAGCGAGGATCAGGACAGGGCCGACTACAATGAGCAGTTCTTC. It specifies CASSEDQDRADYNEQFF.